This record covers a single T cell receptor (beta chain). The data were obtained in a study of blood T cell repertoires in COVID-19. Assay used: immunoSEQ multiplex PCR; TCRdb lists only in-frame clones, some missing. This sample carries some 400,000 clones, 75% to 90% of them seen once, and the ten largest clones take 0.9% to 1.2%. This CDR3 has 14 residues. CDR1 SGHAT and CDR2 FQNNGV come from the germline V gene. Trimming cost V 5 bases and J 3 bases, with 14 bases left between them. Sequencing input: PBMCs or T cells enriched from blood (not recorded which). The rearrangement joins TRBV11-2 to TRBJ2-7, with a weak D call TRBD2 (6 bases). The source of this sequence is a man aged 25 to 40 who had recovered from COVID-19. CDR3 protein: CASSQNSGVYEQYF. In DNA, the CDR3 is TGTGCCAGCAGCCAAAATAGCGGAGTCTACGAGCAGTACTTC.